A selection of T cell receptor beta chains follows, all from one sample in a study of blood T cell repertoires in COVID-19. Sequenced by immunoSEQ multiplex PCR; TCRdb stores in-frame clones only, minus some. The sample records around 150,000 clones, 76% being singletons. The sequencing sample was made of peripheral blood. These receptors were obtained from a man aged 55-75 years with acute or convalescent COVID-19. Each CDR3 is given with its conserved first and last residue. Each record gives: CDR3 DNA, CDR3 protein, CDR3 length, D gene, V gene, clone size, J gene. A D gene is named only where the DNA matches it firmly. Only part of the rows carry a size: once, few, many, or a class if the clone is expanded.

DNA: TGTGCCAGCAGCTTAGACAGGGGGCATGGGGCCAACGTCCTGACTTTC; CDR3: CASSLDRGHGANVLTF; length: 16; D: TRBD1; V: TRBV7-8; size: few; J: TRBJ2-6
DNA: TGTGCCACCAGTGACTCATTCCCGGGACTAGCTACCTACAATGAGCAGTTCTTC; CDR3: CATSDSFPGLATYNEQFF; length: 18; D: TRBD2; V: TRBV24-1; size: NA; J: TRBJ2-1
DNA: TGTGCCACCAAGCGGTCTTATAATGAAAAACTGTTTTTT; CDR3: CATKRSYNEKLFF; length: 13; D: NA; V: TRBV15; size: NA; J: TRBJ1-4
DNA: TGTGCCAGCAGCCAAGAAGAGACTAGCGGGAGTGGCGAGCAGTACTTC; CDR3: CASSQEETSGSGEQYF; length: 16; D: TRBD2; V: TRBV4-2; size: NA; J: TRBJ2-7
DNA: TGTGCCAGCAGCAGACCCGGAGACGCCACGGATGAGCAGTTCTTC; CDR3: CASSRPGDATDEQFF; length: 15; D: NA; V: TRBV3-1/TRBV3-2; size: few; J: TRBJ2-1
DNA: TGTGCCAGCAGTGATCATCCGCAGGGGGCAACTAATGAAAAACTGTTTTTT; CDR3: CASSDHPQGATNEKLFF; length: 17; D: TRBD1; V: TRBV25-1; size: NA; J: TRBJ1-4
DNA: TGTGCCAGCAGTCGTTGGACAGGGGCCTACGAGCAGTACTTC; CDR3: CASSRWTGAYEQYF; length: 14; D: TRBD1; V: TRBV6-5; size: NA; J: TRBJ2-7
DNA: TGCAGCGCCACCGTACGCGGAGGCATTCAGTACTTC; CDR3: CSATVRGGIQYF; length: 12; D: NA; V: TRBV29-1; size: NA; J: TRBJ2-4
DNA: TGTGCCAGCAGCCCAACATCCTTTAGGACTGACGTGGGTGGCTACACCTTC; CDR3: CASSPTSFRTDVGGYTF; length: 17; D: NA; V: TRBV3-1/TRBV3-2; size: once; J: TRBJ1-2
DNA: TGTGCCAGCAGCCAAGGTCCAGGTCTGCATGAAAAACTGTTTTTT; CDR3: CASSQGPGLHEKLFF; length: 15; D: NA; V: TRBV3-1/TRBV3-2; size: NA; J: TRBJ1-4
DNA: TGTGCCAGCAGTTCGCCCACTCGGGGGGACTATGGCTACACCTTC; CDR3: CASSSPTRGDYGYTF; length: 15; D: NA; V: TRBV6-6; size: NA; J: TRBJ1-2
DNA: TGTGCCTGGAGTCTTATAGACAGGGTAGGATCTGAAGCTTTCTTT; CDR3: CAWSLIDRVGSEAFF; length: 15; D: TRBD1; V: TRBV30; size: NA; J: TRBJ1-1
DNA: TGTGCCAGCTCACCGGGACAAGAAGCTTTCTTT; CDR3: CASSPGQEAFF; length: 11; D: NA; V: TRBV18; size: NA; J: TRBJ1-1
DNA: TGTGCCAGTAGTCCCCGACAGGGGGTCTACTCTGGGGCCAACGTCCTGACTTTC; CDR3: CASSPRQGVYSGANVLTF; length: 18; D: TRBD1; V: TRBV19; size: NA; J: TRBJ2-6
DNA: TGTGCCAGCAGTGAACGGCGGGACTCCAGCACAGATACGCAGTATTTT; CDR3: CASSERRDSSTDTQYF; length: 16; D: NA; V: TRBV6-1; size: NA; J: TRBJ2-3
DNA: TGTGCCAGCAGCCTGGGACACCCTAATGAAAAACTGTTTTTT; CDR3: CASSLGHPNEKLFF; length: 14; D: NA; V: TRBV3-1/TRBV3-2; size: NA; J: TRBJ1-4
DNA: TGCGCCAGCAGTGAGTCGTCAGGGGGCGAGCAGTACTTC; CDR3: CASSESSGGEQYF; length: 13; D: TRBD1; V: TRBV10-1; size: NA; J: TRBJ2-7
DNA: TGCAGTGCTAGTCCAGGTCGACAGAACACCGGGGAGCTGTTTTTT; CDR3: CSASPGRQNTGELFF; length: 15; D: NA; V: TRBV20-1; size: NA; J: TRBJ2-2
DNA: TGCGCCAGCAGCTTGGATGCCGGGACAGCCGGAAACACCATATATTTT; CDR3: CASSLDAGTAGNTIYF; length: 16; D: TRBD1; V: TRBV5-1; size: NA; J: TRBJ1-3
DNA: TGTGCCAGCAGCCAGAGCGGGAGCTCCTACGAGCAGTACTTC; CDR3: CASSQSGSSYEQYF; length: 14; D: TRBD2; V: TRBV4-2; size: medium-sized; J: TRBJ2-7
DNA: TGTGCCAGCAGCTTAGATCTTAGGAGCGATGAGCAGTTCTTC; CDR3: CASSLDLRSDEQFF; length: 14; D: NA; V: TRBV7-8; size: once; J: TRBJ2-1
DNA: TGTGCCAGTAGTATGAGACTAGTGTGGAGGGATGAGCAGTTCTTC; CDR3: CASSMRLVWRDEQFF; length: 15; D: NA; V: TRBV19; size: NA; J: TRBJ2-1
DNA: TGTGCCTGCCTTCTTGAGCGTCAGCAGTACTTC; CDR3: CACLLERQQYF; length: 11; D: NA; V: TRBV30; size: NA; J: TRBJ2-7
DNA: TGCGCCAGCAGGCAACTAGCGGGAGTGGACAATGAGCAGTTCTTC; CDR3: CASRQLAGVDNEQFF; length: 15; D: TRBD2; V: TRBV10-2; size: NA; J: TRBJ2-1
DNA: TGTGCCATCAGTGAGGGGACTAGCGGCCGCACAGATACGCAGTATTTT; CDR3: CAISEGTSGRTDTQYF; length: 16; D: TRBD2; V: TRBV10-3; size: NA; J: TRBJ2-3
DNA: TGTGCCAGCAGTTACTCGACAGGGTACAATGAGCAGTTCTTC; CDR3: CASSYSTGYNEQFF; length: 14; D: TRBD1; V: TRBV6-5; size: few; J: TRBJ2-1
DNA: TGTGCCACCAGTGAACCTGACCCGGGACAGGGTTCGGACGAGCAGTACTTC; CDR3: CATSEPDPGQGSDEQYF; length: 17; D: TRBD1; V: TRBV24-1; size: NA; J: TRBJ2-7
DNA: TGTGCCTGGGGGAGGAGGGTCCAAGAGACCCAGTACTTC; CDR3: CAWGRRVQETQYF; length: 13; D: NA; V: TRBV30; size: NA; J: TRBJ2-5
DNA: TGTGCCAGCTCACTCCGCCGGGACAAGAATGAAAAACTGTTTTTT; CDR3: CASSLRRDKNEKLFF; length: 15; D: NA; V: TRBV18; size: NA; J: TRBJ1-4
DNA: TGTGCCAGCAGTTCCCTCCGGACAGGGGGCTGGTATGGCTACACCTTC; CDR3: CASSSLRTGGWYGYTF; length: 16; D: TRBD1; V: TRBV6-5; size: NA; J: TRBJ1-2
DNA: TGTGCCAGCAGTGAAGGATGGACGGCATCGGGGGAGCAGTACTTC; CDR3: CASSEGWTASGEQYF; length: 15; D: NA; V: TRBV2; size: NA; J: TRBJ2-7
DNA: TGTGCCAGCAGTGAATACAGGGGGGCGACGGAGACCCAGTACTTC; CDR3: CASSEYRGATETQYF; length: 15; D: NA; V: TRBV25-1; size: NA; J: TRBJ2-5
DNA: TGTGCCAGCAGCCGGACTAGCTTACAGACCGGGGAGCTGTTTTTT; CDR3: CASSRTSLQTGELFF; length: 15; D: TRBD2; V: TRBV7-9; size: NA; J: TRBJ2-2
DNA: TGTGCCAGCAGCTTTAGCGGGAGTGGGCATACGCAGTATTTT; CDR3: CASSFSGSGHTQYF; length: 14; D: TRBD2; V: TRBV7-2; size: NA; J: TRBJ2-3
DNA: TGTGCCAGCAGTTTAACCGGGACAGGGAGCTACGAGCAGTACTTC; CDR3: CASSLTGTGSYEQYF; length: 15; D: TRBD1; V: TRBV28; size: NA; J: TRBJ2-7
DNA: TGTGCCAGCAGCAAGGGACTCCCCGGTTTGGATACGCAGTATTTT; CDR3: CASSKGLPGLDTQYF; length: 15; D: NA; V: TRBV3-1/TRBV3-2; size: NA; J: TRBJ2-3
DNA: TGTGCCAGCAGCCTGACGACTGGAGCTAACTATGGCTACACCTTC; CDR3: CASSLTTGANYGYTF; length: 15; D: NA; V: TRBV7-3; size: NA; J: TRBJ1-2
DNA: TGTGCCAGCTCATCGGACAACATGAACACTGAAGCTTTCTTT; CDR3: CASSSDNMNTEAFF; length: 14; D: NA; V: TRBV18; size: NA; J: TRBJ1-1
DNA: TGTGCCAGCAGTCGACAGGGGGCCCCCGGGGAGCTGTTTTTT; CDR3: CASSRQGAPGELFF; length: 14; D: TRBD1; V: TRBV6-5; size: NA; J: TRBJ2-2
DNA: TGTGCCAGCGAATCTCGGGGGGCGCTTGGCTACACCTTC; CDR3: CASESRGALGYTF; length: 13; D: NA; V: TRBV6-6; size: NA; J: TRBJ1-2
DNA: TGTGCCAGCAGATCTACGGTAACCTACGAGCAGTACTTC; CDR3: CASRSTVTYEQYF; length: 13; D: NA; V: TRBV7-2; size: few; J: TRBJ2-7
DNA: TGTGCCAGCAGCTCTCTCAGCGGGACCTCTAGCACAGATACGCAGTATTTT; CDR3: CASSSLSGTSSTDTQYF; length: 17; D: TRBD2; V: TRBV5-5; size: NA; J: TRBJ2-3
DNA: TGTGCCAGCTCACAAGACAGTTCTGGGGCCAACGTCCTGACTTTC; CDR3: CASSQDSSGANVLTF; length: 15; D: NA; V: TRBV18; size: NA; J: TRBJ2-6
DNA: TGTGCCAGCAGCTTAAACGGGGAGATAGCTTACGAGCAGTACTTC; CDR3: CASSLNGEIAYEQYF; length: 15; D: NA; V: TRBV7-3; size: few; J: TRBJ2-7
DNA: TGCGCCAGCAGTACCGGGACTAGCGGCCCCAATGAGCAGTTCTTC; CDR3: CASSTGTSGPNEQFF; length: 15; D: TRBD2; V: TRBV10-2; size: NA; J: TRBJ2-1
DNA: TGTGCCAGTAGTATAGGACTAGATTCCTACGAGCAGTACTTC; CDR3: CASSIGLDSYEQYF; length: 14; D: NA; V: TRBV19; size: NA; J: TRBJ2-7
DNA: TGTGCCAGCAGTGAAGCGCCAGGGGGCTTCGCCTCCTACGAGCAGTACTTC; CDR3: CASSEAPGGFASYEQYF; length: 17; D: TRBD1; V: TRBV2; size: NA; J: TRBJ2-7
DNA: TGTGCCAGCAGGGGACTAGCGGGAGGGCGGGAAAACATTCAGTACTTC; CDR3: CASRGLAGGRENIQYF; length: 16; D: TRBD2; V: TRBV11-2; size: NA; J: TRBJ2-4